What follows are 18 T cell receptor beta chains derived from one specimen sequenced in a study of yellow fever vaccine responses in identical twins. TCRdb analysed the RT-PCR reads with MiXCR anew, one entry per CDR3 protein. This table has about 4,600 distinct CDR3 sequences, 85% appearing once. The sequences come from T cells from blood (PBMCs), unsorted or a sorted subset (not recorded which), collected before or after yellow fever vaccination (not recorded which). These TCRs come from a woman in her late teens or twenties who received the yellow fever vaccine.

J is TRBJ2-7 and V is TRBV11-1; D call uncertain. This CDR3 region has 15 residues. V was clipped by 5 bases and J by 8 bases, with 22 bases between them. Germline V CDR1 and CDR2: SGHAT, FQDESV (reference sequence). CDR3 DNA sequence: TGTGCCAGCAGCCCCCCTGACGCAACCGGCCACAAGCAGTACTTC. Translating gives CASSPPDATGHKQYF.

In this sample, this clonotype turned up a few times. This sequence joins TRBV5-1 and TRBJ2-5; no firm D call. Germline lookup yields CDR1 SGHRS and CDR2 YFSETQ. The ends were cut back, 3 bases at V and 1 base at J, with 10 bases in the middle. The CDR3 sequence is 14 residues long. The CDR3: CASSSPGPQETQYF. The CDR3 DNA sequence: TGCGCCAGCAGCTCCCCAGGACCCCAAGAGACCCAGTACTTC.

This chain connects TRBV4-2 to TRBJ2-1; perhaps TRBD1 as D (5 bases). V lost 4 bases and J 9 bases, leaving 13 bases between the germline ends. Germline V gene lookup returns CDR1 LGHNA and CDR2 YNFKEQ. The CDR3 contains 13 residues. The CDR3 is CASSPNWGGEQFF. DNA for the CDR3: TGTGCCAGCAGCCCCAACTGGGGCGGTGAGCAGTTCTTC.

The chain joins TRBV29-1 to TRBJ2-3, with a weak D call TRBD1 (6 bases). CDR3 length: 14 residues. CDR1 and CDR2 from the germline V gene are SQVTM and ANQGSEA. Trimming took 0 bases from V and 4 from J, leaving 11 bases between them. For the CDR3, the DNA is TGCAGCGTTGAAGATGGGACACCGCCAGATACGCAGTATTTT. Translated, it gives CSVEDGTPPDTQYF.

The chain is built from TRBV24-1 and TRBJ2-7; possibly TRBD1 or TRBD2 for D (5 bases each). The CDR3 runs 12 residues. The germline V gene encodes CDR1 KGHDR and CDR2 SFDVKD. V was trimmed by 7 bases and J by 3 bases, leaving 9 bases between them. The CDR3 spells CATRGRGYEQYF. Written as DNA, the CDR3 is TGTGCCACCAGGGGACGGGGCTACGAGCAGTACTTC.

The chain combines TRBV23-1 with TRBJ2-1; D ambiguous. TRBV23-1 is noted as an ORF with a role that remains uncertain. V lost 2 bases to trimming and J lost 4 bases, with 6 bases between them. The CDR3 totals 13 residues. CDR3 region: CASSQRWYNEQFF. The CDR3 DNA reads TGCGCCAGCAGTCAACGATGGTACAATGAGCAGTTCTTC.

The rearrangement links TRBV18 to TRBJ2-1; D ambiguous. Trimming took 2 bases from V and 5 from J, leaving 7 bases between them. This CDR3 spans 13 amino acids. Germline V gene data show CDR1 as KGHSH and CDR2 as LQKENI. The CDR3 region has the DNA TGTGCCAGCTCACCAAACTTACACAATGAGCAGTTCTTC. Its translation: CASSPNLHNEQFF.

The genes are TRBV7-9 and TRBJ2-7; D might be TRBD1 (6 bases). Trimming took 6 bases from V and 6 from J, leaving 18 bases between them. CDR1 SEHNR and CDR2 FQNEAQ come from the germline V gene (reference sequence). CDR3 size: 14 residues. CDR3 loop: CASSLTGVRPEQYF. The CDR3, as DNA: TGTGCCAGCAGTTTGACAGGAGTACGTCCCGAGCAGTACTTC.

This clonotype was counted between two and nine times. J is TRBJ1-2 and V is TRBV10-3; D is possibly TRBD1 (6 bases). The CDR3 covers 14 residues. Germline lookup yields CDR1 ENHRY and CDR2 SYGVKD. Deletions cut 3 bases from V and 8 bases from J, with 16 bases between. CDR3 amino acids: CAISDQTGIGGYTF. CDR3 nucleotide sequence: TGTGCCATCAGTGACCAAACAGGGATAGGAGGCTACACCTTC.

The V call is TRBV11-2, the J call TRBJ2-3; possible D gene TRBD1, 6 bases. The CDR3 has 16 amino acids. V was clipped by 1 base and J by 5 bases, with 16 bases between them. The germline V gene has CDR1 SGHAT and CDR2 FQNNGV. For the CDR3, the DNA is TGTGCCAGCAGCTTAGTCGGTCAGGGGCAAGGAGATACGCAGTATTTT. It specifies CASSLVGQGQGDTQYF.

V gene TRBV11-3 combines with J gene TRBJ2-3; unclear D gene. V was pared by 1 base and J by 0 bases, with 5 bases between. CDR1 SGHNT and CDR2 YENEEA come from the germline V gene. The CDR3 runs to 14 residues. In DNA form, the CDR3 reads TGTGCCAGCAGCTTAGCGGGTAGCACAGATACGCAGTATTTT. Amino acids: CASSLAGSTDTQYF.

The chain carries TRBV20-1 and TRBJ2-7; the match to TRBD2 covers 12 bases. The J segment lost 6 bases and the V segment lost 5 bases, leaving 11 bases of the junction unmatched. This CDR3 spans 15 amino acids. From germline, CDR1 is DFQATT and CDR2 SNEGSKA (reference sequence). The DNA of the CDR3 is TGCAGTGCTCCGACCCTAGCGGGAGGGACAGGCGAGCAGTACTTC. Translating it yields CSAPTLAGGTGEQYF.

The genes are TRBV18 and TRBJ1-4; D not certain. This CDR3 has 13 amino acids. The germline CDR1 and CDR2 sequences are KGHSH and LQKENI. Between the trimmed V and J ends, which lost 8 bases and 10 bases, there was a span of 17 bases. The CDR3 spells CASRPVGSGKLFF. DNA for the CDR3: TGTGCCAGCCGCCCGGTGGGTTCGGGAAAACTGTTTTTT.

CDR3 sequence: CASSQGTGRYEQYF. The CDR3 DNA reads TGTGCCAGCAGCCAAGGGACAGGACGGTACGAGCAGTACTTC. The V call is TRBV14, the J call TRBJ2-7; 7 nucleotides match TRBD1. V trimming: 1 base; J trimming: 4 bases; junction bases outside the gene matches: 4. Germline V gives CDR1 SGHDN, CDR2 FVKESK. This CDR3 spans 14 amino acids.

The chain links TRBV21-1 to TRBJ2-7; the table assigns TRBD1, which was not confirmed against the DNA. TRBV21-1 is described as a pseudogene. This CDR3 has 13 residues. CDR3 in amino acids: CASIGERCNEQYF. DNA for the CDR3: TGTGCCAGCATCGGGGAGAGGTGCAACGAGCAGTACTTC.

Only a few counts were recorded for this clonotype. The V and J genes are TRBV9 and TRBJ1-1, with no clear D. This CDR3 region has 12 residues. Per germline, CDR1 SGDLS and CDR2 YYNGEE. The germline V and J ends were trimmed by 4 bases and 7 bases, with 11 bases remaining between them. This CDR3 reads CASSPTPSEAFF. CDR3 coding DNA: TGTGCCAGCAGCCCCACCCCCAGTGAAGCTTTCTTT.

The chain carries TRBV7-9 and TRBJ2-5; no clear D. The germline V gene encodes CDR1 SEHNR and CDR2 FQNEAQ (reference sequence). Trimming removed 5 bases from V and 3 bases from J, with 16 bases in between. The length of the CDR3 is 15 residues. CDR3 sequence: CASSHALRVEETQYF. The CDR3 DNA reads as TGTGCCAGCAGCCACGCCCTAAGGGTGGAAGAGACCCAGTACTTC.

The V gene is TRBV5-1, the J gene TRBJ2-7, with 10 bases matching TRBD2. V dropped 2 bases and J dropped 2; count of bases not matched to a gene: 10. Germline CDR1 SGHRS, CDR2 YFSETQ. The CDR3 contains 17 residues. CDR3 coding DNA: TGCGCCAGCAGCTTCACCTGGACTAGCGGAAATGCCTACGAGCAGTACTTC. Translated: CASSFTWTSGNAYEQYF.